The clone carrying this TCR beta chain was seen a few times. The antigen remains undetermined. This sample was taken from a study of regulatory T cells in long-lasting Graves disease. Points from the study as a whole: Persistent Graves' patients had lower TCR diversity than newly diagnosed ones.

The TCR beta library used iRepertoire HTBI primers with Arm-PCR amplification of CDR3. TCRdb reanalysed the multiplex PCR reads using MiXCR and keeps one entry per CDR3 protein. The sample has 560,000 or so distinct CDR3 sequences, about 16% seen once. This sample's time point: newly diagnosed GD, antithyroid drugs for less than 3 months. From RNA extracted from PBMCs, the TCR library was made. Trimming took 5 bases from V and 6 from J; bases not matched to a gene: 9. This CDR3 contains 16 residues. The germline CDR1 and CDR2 sequences are ENHRY and SYGVKD. These sequences were also reported in another study, on T cells in Graves' hyperthyroidism and ophthalmopathy.

This sequence joins TRBV10-3 and TRBJ2-2; TRBD1 aligns across 10 bases. The TCR was taken from a man younger than 35 with Graves disease. Material: peripheral blood mononuclear cells (PBMCs), obtained at new diagnosis, from a patient treated with antithyroid drugs. This chain's CDR3 is CAISLTGTGEAGELFF. In DNA, the CDR3 is TGTGCCATCAGTCTCACCGGGACAGGGGAGGCCGGGGAGCTGTTTTTT.